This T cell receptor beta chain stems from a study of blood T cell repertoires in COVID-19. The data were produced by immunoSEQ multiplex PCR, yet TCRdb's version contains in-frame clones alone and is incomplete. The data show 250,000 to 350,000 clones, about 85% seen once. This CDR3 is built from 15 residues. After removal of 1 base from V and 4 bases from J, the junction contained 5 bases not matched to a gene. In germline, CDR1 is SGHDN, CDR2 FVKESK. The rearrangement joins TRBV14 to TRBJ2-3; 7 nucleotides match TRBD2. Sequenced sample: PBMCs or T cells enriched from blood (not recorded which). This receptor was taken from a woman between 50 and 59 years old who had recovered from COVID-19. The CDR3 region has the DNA TGTGCCAGCAGCCAAGGAAGGGCGGGGGCAGATACGCAGTATTTT. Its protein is CASSQGRAGADTQYF.